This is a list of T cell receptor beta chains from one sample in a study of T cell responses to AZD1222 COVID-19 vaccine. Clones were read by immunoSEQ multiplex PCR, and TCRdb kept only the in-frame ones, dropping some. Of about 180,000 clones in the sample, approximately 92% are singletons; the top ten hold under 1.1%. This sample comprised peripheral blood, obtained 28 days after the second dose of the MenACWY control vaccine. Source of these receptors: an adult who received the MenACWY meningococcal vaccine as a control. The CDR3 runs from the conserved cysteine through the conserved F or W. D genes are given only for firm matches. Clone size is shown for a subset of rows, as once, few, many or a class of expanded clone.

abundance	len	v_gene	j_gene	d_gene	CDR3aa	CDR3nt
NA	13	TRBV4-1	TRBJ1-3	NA	CASSSQGGNTIYF	TGCGCCAGCAGCTCGCAAGGAGGAAACACCATATATTTT
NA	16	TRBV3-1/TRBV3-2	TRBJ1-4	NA	CASSHPFGGADEKLFF	TGTGCCAGCAGCCATCCTTTCGGGGGGGCCGATGAAAAACTGTTTTTT
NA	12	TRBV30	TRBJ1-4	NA	CARGGIREKLFF	TGTGCCCGTGGAGGGATTCGGGAAAAACTGTTTTTT
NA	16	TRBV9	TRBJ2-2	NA	CASSPQTHSNTGELFF	TGTGCCAGCAGCCCCCAAACTCACTCGAACACCGGGGAGCTGTTTTTT
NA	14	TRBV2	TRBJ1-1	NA	CASSERWQNTEAFF	TGTGCCAGCAGCGAACGTTGGCAGAACACTGAAGCTTTCTTT
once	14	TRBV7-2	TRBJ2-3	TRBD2	CASSSRLALDTQYF	TGTGCCAGCAGCTCTCGACTAGCCCTAGATACGCAGTATTTT
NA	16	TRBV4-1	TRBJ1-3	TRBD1	CASSQAGTASGNTIYF	TGCGCCAGCAGCCAAGCCGGGACAGCCTCTGGAAACACCATATATTTT
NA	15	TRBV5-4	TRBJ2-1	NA	CASSGRGSFYNEQFF	TGTGCCAGCAGCGGCAGGGGATCCTTTTACAATGAGCAGTTCTTC
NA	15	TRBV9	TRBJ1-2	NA	CASSPRVSDINGYTF	TGTGCCAGCAGCCCGCGGGTCTCGGACATCAATGGCTACACCTTC
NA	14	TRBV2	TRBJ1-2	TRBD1	CASSDVGRGHGYTF	TGTGCCAGCAGTGATGTGGGCAGGGGGCATGGCTACACCTTC
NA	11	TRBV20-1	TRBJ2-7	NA	CSVPGAYEQYF	TGCAGTGTCCCCGGGGCCTACGAGCAGTACTTC
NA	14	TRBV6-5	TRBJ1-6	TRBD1	CASNYRGIGSPLHF	TGTGCCAGCAACTACAGGGGAATTGGTTCACCCCTCCACTTT
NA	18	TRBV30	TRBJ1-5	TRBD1	CAWSGLGTEEHSNQPQHF	TGTGCCTGGAGTGGCCTGGGGACAGAAGAACATAGCAATCAGCCCCAGCATTTT
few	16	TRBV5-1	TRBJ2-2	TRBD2	CASSLRTSQNTGELFF	TGCGCCAGCAGCTTACGGACTAGCCAGAACACCGGGGAGCTGTTTTTT
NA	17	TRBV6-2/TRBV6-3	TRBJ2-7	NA	CASSYPSDSLLRYEQYF	TGTGCCAGCAGTTACCCGTCGGACAGTTTGCTTCGCTACGAGCAGTACTTC
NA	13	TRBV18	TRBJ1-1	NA	CASSREQNTEAFF	TGTGCCAGCTCACGAGAACAGAACACTGAAGCTTTCTTT
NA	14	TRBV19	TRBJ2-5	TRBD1	CASRETGSQETQYF	TGTGCCAGTAGAGAGACAGGGAGCCAAGAGACCCAGTACTTC
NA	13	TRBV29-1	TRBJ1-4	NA	CSVIRGANEKLFF	TGCAGCGTGATAAGGGGGGCTAATGAAAAACTGTTTTTT